One and the same sample provided the 31 T cell receptor beta chains below, sequenced in a study of T cell responses to AZD1222 COVID-19 vaccine (dated by TCRdb to about 2021). Libraries were made using the immunoSEQ multiplex PCR assay. TCRdb stores this immuneACCESS table with in-frame sequences only. Part of the clones is absent; in the studies checked, under half of the shortfall reflects unresolved V genes, and no reason is known for the rest. The table for this sample lists about 100,000 clones; roughly 90% of them were counted only once. In total, the top ten clones hold 3.5% to 5% of the sample. The time point label here, explained by the study, means: baseline before first vaccination. The input for sequencing was peripheral blood, taken on day 0 of AZD1222 vaccination. The receptors come from an adult in good health.

The rearrangement uses TRBV7-3 and TRBJ2-1, with TRBD2 identical over 10 bases. V gave up 5 bases and J gave up 8 bases; unmatched junction bases: 12. Germline V gene data show CDR1 as SGHTA and CDR2 as FQGTGA. This CDR3 region has 16 residues. CDR3 coding DNA: TGTGCCAGCAGCCCCCGATCAGCGGGGGGGGCTCATGAGCAGTTCTTC. Amino acids: CASSPRSAGGAHEQFF.

V and J are TRBV4-3 and TRBJ2-1; no reliable D call. The CDR3 covers 14 residues. The V gene lost 0 bases and the J gene lost 6 bases, with 9 bases spanning the gap. Germline loops: CDR1 LGHNA, CDR2 YSLEER. Written as DNA, the CDR3 is TGCGCCAGCAGCCAAGACTCGGTCGTCAATGAGCAGTTCTTC. Amino acids: CASSQDSVVNEQFF.

This clone was found a few times. This rearrangement joins TRBV2 to TRBJ1-2, with a possible D match to TRBD1 (6 bases). V was trimmed by 6 bases and J by 0 bases, leaving 14 bases between them. CDR1 SNHLY and CDR2 FYNNEI come from the germline V gene. This CDR3 contains 15 residues. The DNA for the CDR3 is TGTGCCAGCAGCATCGGACAGCTAGCTAACTATGGCTACACCTTC. Amino acids: CASSIGQLANYGYTF.

The rearrangement links TRBV6-2 or TRBV6-3 to TRBJ2-1; 9 nucleotides line up with TRBD2. From germline, CDR1 is MNHEY and CDR2 SVGEGT. V shed 0 bases, J shed 7 bases, and the junction held 10 bases outside the gene matches. This CDR3 is 17 amino acids long. DNA of the CDR3: TGTGCCAGCAGTTACTCGATTGGAAGCGGGGGGAGGAATGAGCAGTTCTTC. The encoded protein is CASSYSIGSGGRNEQFF.

This chain joins TRBV6-5 and TRBJ2-1; 11 nucleotides match TRBD2. Germline CDR1 MNHEY, CDR2 SVGAGI. J lost 9 bases, V lost 6 bases, and 7 bases had no gene match. The CDR3 contains 14 residues. The DNA of the CDR3 is TGTGCCAGCAGGGCACTAGCGGGGGTTCGTGAGCAGTTCTTC. It specifies CASRALAGVREQFF.

The chain combines TRBV20-1 with TRBJ1-1, with D maybe TRBD1 (6 bases). The CDR3 extends over 16 amino acids. V lost 5 bases, J lost 3 bases, and 22 bases lay in between. The germline V gene encodes CDR1 DFQATT and CDR2 SNEGSKA (reference sequence). CDR3 in amino acids: CSAGGELGTSDTEAFF. In DNA form, the CDR3 reads TGCAGTGCTGGTGGAGAATTGGGGACAAGTGACACTGAAGCTTTCTTT.

The chain employs TRBV3-1 (or the pseudogene TRBV3-2) and TRBJ2-7; 8 bases map to TRBD2. This CDR3 spans 17 amino acids. From germline, CDR1 is LGHDT and CDR2 YNNKEL (reference sequence). Trimming cost V 0 bases and J 5 bases; bases outside gene matches: 12. The CDR3 loop is CASSQDCISGIKDEQYF. In DNA form, the CDR3 reads TGTGCCAGCAGCCAAGATTGTATTAGCGGGATCAAGGACGAGCAGTACTTC.

This clone was found a few times. V and J are TRBV30 and TRBJ1-1; 9 bases are a match to TRBD1. The CDR3 extends over 13 amino acids. With 3 bases clipped from V and 6 bases from J, the junction kept 5 bases outside the gene matches. Germline assignment: CDR1 GTSNPN and CDR2 SVGIG (reference sequence). The CDR3 sequence is CAWRTDRGAEAFF. CDR3 in DNA: TGTGCCTGGAGGACGGACAGGGGCGCTGAAGCTTTCTTT.

The chain couples TRBV6-5 to TRBJ2-7, with 7 bases fitting TRBD1. The germline CDR1 and CDR2 sequences are MNHEY and SVGAGI. V shed 6 bases, J shed 6 bases, and the junction held 5 bases outside the gene matches. This CDR3 spans 12 amino acids. The CDR3 protein is CASRTTGPEQYF. The CDR3 nucleotides read TGTGCCAGCAGGACGACAGGGCCCGAGCAGTACTTC.

This clone was counted many times. The gene calls are TRBV4-2 and TRBJ2-3, with TRBD2 matching 11 bases. Germline-derived CDR1 and CDR2 are LGHNA and YNFKEQ. The CDR3 consists of 17 residues. V was pared by 2 bases and J by 3 bases, with 7 bases of the junction left unmatched. The CDR3: CASSQTTSGGGTDTQYF. The CDR3 bases are TGTGCCAGCAGCCAAACCACTAGCGGGGGTGGAACAGATACGCAGTATTTT.

The rearrangement links TRBV7-8 to TRBJ2-1, with 11 bases fitting TRBD2. V was clipped by 5 bases and J by 1 base; unmatched bases: 13. There are 19 residues in the CDR3. Germline V gives CDR1 SGHVS, CDR2 FQNEAQ. The DNA for the CDR3 is TGTGCCAGCAGCCGAGTGGGGACTAGCGGCCGTCAATCCTACAATGAGCAGTTCTTC. Protein: CASSRVGTSGRQSYNEQFF.

The chain links TRBV9 to TRBJ2-3; D could derive from TRBD1 or TRBD2 (5 bases each). Trimming left V 0 bases short and J 3 bases short, with 14 bases between. Germline V lookup: CDR1 SGDLS, CDR2 YYNGEE. There are 16 residues in the CDR3. The CDR3 bases are TGTGCCAGCAGCGTAGACGGGGCAGGGAGAACAGATACGCAGTATTTT. This sequence encodes CASSVDGAGRTDTQYF.

J is TRBJ2-1 and V is TRBV4-3; 9 bases are a match to TRBD2. Germline V lookup: CDR1 LGHNA, CDR2 YSLEER. V shed 3 bases and J 0 bases; nucleotides not matched to a gene: 0. The CDR3 consists of 15 residues. CDR3 nucleotide sequence: TGCGCCAGCAGCCAGGGACTAGCCTCCTACAATGAGCAGTTCTTC. This gives the protein CASSQGLASYNEQFF.

The chain combines TRBV4-3 with TRBJ1-2, with a possible D match to TRBD1 (6 bases). Germline CDR1 is LGHNA and CDR2 is YSLEER. The CDR3 length is 14 residues. The V gene lost 4 bases and the J gene lost 1 base, with 10 bases spanning the gap. This CDR3 is CASSRGQFNYGYTF. Written as DNA, the CDR3 is TGCGCCAGCAGCCGAGGACAGTTTAACTATGGCTACACCTTC.

This rearrangement joins TRBV2 to TRBJ1-2, with TRBD1 matching over 10 bases. From germline, CDR1 is SNHLY and CDR2 FYNNEI. This CDR3 comprises 17 residues. Trimming took 6 bases from V and 4 from J; bases not matched to a gene: 14. As DNA, the CDR3 is TGTGCCAGCAGGAGAGCCCTGACAGGGGGCGGAATCTATGGCTACACCTTC. It yields the protein CASRRALTGGGIYGYTF.

CDR3 loop: CASSFYSTDTQYF. CDR3 nucleotides: TGTGCCAGCAGCTTTTACAGCACAGATACGCAGTATTTT. The chain joins TRBV7-3 to TRBJ2-3; D ambiguous. V lost 3 bases to trimming and J lost 0 bases, with 4 bases between them. There are 13 residues in the CDR3. CDR1 and CDR2 from the germline V gene are SGHTA and FQGTGA.

The chain links TRBV18 to TRBJ1-1, with D unclear. This CDR3 is built from 16 residues. Trimming removed 3 bases at V and 3 bases at J, with 17 bases between. Germline assignment: CDR1 KGHSH and CDR2 LQKENI. The CDR3 region is CASSPYLGTLDTEAFF. The CDR3 nucleotides read TGTGCCAGCTCACCTTATCTAGGCACCTTGGACACTGAAGCTTTCTTT.

The V gene is TRBV20-1, the J gene TRBJ1-1; TRBD1 matches at 9 bases. The CDR3 length is 13 residues. Germline V CDR1 and CDR2: DFQATT, SNEGSKA (reference sequence). V shed 3 bases and J 7 bases; nucleotides not matched to a gene: 6. CDR3: CSASRGTGLEAFF. The CDR3 bases are TGCAGTGCTAGTCGGGGGACAGGGCTTGAAGCTTTCTTT.

The rearrangement uses TRBV4-2 and TRBJ2-5; no clear D. CDR3 size: 14 residues. Trimming removed 0 bases at V and 5 bases at J, with 10 bases between. Looked up from germline, CDR1 is LGHNA and CDR2 is YNFKEQ. In nucleotides, the CDR3 is TGTGCCAGCAGCCAAGAGGTGTTGGGGGAGACCCAGTACTTC. It codes for CASSQEVLGETQYF.

This clone appeared once. The V call is TRBV4-3, the J call TRBJ2-5; 7 nucleotides agree with TRBD1. This CDR3 region has 16 residues. CDR1 is LGHNA and CDR2 is YSLEER in the germline V gene. Trimming at V came to 0 bases and at J to 4 bases, leaving 8 bases not matched to a gene. The CDR3, as DNA: TGCGCCAGCAGCCAAGACCTCATAGGGGGCGGAGAGACCCAGTACTTC. As protein: CASSQDLIGGGETQYF.

The chain has TRBV7-8 and TRBJ1-1, with D unclear. Trimming took 3 bases from V and 4 from J, leaving 6 bases between them. Germline V gene sequence: CDR1 SGHVS, CDR2 FQNEAQ. This CDR3 has 12 residues. The CDR3 nucleotides are TGTGCCAGCAGCTTCGACTCCACTGAAGCTTTCTTT. Translation: CASSFDSTEAFF.

The chain uses TRBV10-3 and TRBJ2-1, with TRBD2 matching 9 bases. CDR3 size: 15 residues. The germline CDR1 and CDR2 sequences are ENHRY and SYGVKD. J lost 4 bases, V lost 5 bases, and 6 bases had no gene match. CDR3 in DNA: TGTGCCATCAGTTCCGGGACTAGCAGATACAATGAGCAGTTCTTC. Its protein is CAISSGTSRYNEQFF.

The chain uses TRBV7-3 and TRBJ2-2; possible D gene TRBD2, 6 bases. Trimming removed 6 bases from V and 3 bases from J, with 8 bases in between. The CDR3 contains 13 residues. The germline V gene has CDR1 SGHTA and CDR2 FQGTGA. In DNA, the CDR3 is TGTGCCAGCAGGCCGGGGGACACCGGGGAGCTGTTTTTT. This sequence encodes CASRPGDTGELFF.

The chain carries TRBV7-9 and TRBJ2-7; 14 positions match TRBD2. The length of the CDR3 is 18 residues. Germline V gene sequence: CDR1 SEHNR, CDR2 FQNEAQ (reference sequence). After removal of 5 bases from V and 0 bases from J, the junction contained 9 bases not matched to a gene. Written as DNA, the CDR3 is TGTGCCAGCAGCGGGTCGGGACTAGCGGGAGAGAGCTCCTACGAGCAGTACTTC. Protein product: CASSGSGLAGESSYEQYF.

This clone has only one observation. The rearrangement links TRBV9 to TRBJ1-1, with a tentative D call TRBD1 (5 bases). Trimming left V 4 bases short and J 1 base short, with 8 bases between. CDR1 and CDR2 (germline): SGDLS, YYNGEE. The CDR3 consists of 13 residues. CDR3 bases: TGTGCCAGCAGCTCAGGGCCGAACACTGAAGCTTTCTTT. It specifies CASSSGPNTEAFF.

J is TRBJ2-7 and V is TRBV14, with D unresolved. CDR1 is SGHDN and CDR2 is FVKESK in the germline V gene. The CDR3 spans 14 residues. V was cut by 4 bases and J by 0 bases, with 10 bases left in between. The CDR3 nucleotides are TGTGCCAGCAGCCGTCGGACGGACTCCTACGAGCAGTACTTC. Protein sequence: CASSRRTDSYEQYF.

The chain carries TRBV10-2 and TRBJ2-7, with 7 bases lining up with TRBD1. The CDR3 extends over 13 amino acids. Losses at the gene ends were 9 bases for V and 6 bases for J; bases not matched to a gene: 11. Germline loops: CDR1 WSHSY, CDR2 SAAADI. CDR3 loop: CASSGTVLREQYF. The CDR3 nucleotides read TGCGCCAGTTCCGGGACAGTATTACGCGAGCAGTACTTC.

The chain joins TRBV9 to TRBJ2-3; D not certain. The CDR3 totals 15 residues. The V end was cut by 2 bases, the J end by 0 bases, with 10 bases between. In germline, CDR1 is SGDLS, CDR2 YYNGEE. CDR3 loop: CASSVQSLSTDTQYF. CDR3 coding DNA: TGTGCCAGCAGCGTGCAGAGCCTCAGCACAGATACGCAGTATTTT.

V is TRBV24-1 and J is TRBJ2-2; D is possibly TRBD1 (6 bases). The CDR3 extends over 14 amino acids. Germline assignment: CDR1 KGHDR and CDR2 SFDVKD. V lost 5 bases and J 5 bases, leaving 11 bases between the germline ends. In nucleotides, the CDR3 is TGTGCCACCAGTGTTCCAGGGGTAACCGGGGAGCTGTTTTTT. Residues: CATSVPGVTGELFF.

The chain recombines TRBV9 with TRBJ1-1; TRBD1 matches 7 bases. The J segment lost 6 bases and the V segment lost 3 bases, leaving 8 bases of the junction unmatched. The CDR3 length is 14 residues. Germline CDR1 and CDR2: SGDLS and YYNGEE. DNA of the CDR3: TGTGCCAGCAGCGCGCAGACAGGGTCAGCTGAAGCTTTCTTT. This translates into CASSAQTGSAEAFF. Full variable domain (remainder filled in from reference TRBV9 and TRBJ1-1): DSGVTQTPKHLITATGQRVTLRCSPRSGDLSVYWYQQSLDQGLQFLIQYYNGEERAKGNILERFSAQQFPDLHSELNLSSLELGDSALYFCASSAQTGSAEAFFGQGTRLTVV.

This chain uses TRBV12-5 with TRBJ1-5; D unresolved. The CDR3 extends over 12 amino acids. CDR1 is LGHNT, CDR2 FRNRAP, per germline. V was trimmed by 5 bases and J by 7 bases, leaving 9 bases between them. The CDR3 nucleotides read TGTGCTAGTGGTCCGATGAGGCAGCCCCAGCATTTT. It encodes CASGPMRQPQHF.